These 25 T cell receptor beta chains originate from one sample sequenced in a study of CD8+ T cells in alopecia areata. TCR sequencing used cDNA made by reverse transcription of extracted RNA. Generated by immunoSEQ multiplex PCR, the TCRdb table keeps only in-frame clones and is missing some. The repertoire has hundreds of thousands of clones, roughly 64% of them found once; the top ten carry more than 1.5%. Sample treatment: oral pan-JAK inhibitor, 5-10 mg twice daily. The input for sequencing was CD4+ T cells sorted from blood, taken at week 24, from a patient treated with tofacitinib. All receptors derive from a human donor with alopecia areata.

This rearrangement joins TRBV27 to TRBJ1-2; D is perhaps TRBD1 (5 bases). Germline V gene data show CDR1 as MNHEY and CDR2 as SMNVEV (reference sequence). The CDR3 length is 15 residues. Deletions cut 6 bases from V and 0 bases from J, with 14 bases between. CDR3 in DNA: TGTGCCAGCAGACAGCGGGGCACAGCTAACTATGGCTACACCTTC. Its translation: CASRQRGTANYGYTF.

The CDR3 protein is CAWSVTEQPQHF. CDR3 sequence (DNA): TGTGCCTGGAGTGTGACGGAGCAGCCCCAGCATTTT. The chain couples TRBV30 to TRBJ1-5; D unresolved. From germline, CDR1 is GTSNPN and CDR2 SVGIG (reference sequence). V gave up 0 bases and J gave up 7 bases, with 7 bases separating them. CDR3 length: 12 amino acids.

CDR3 region: CASSRNTEAFF. The CDR3 DNA sequence: TGTGCCAGCAGTCGAAACACTGAAGCTTTCTTT. J is TRBJ1-1 and V is TRBV2; unclear D gene. Germline lookup yields CDR1 SNHLY and CDR2 FYNNEI. Trimming removed 5 bases from V and 2 bases from J, with 3 bases in between. This CDR3 comprises 11 residues.

The gene calls are TRBV18 and TRBJ2-3; 8 nucleotides line up with TRBD1. The CDR3 is made up of 16 amino acids. V lost 3 bases, J lost 5 bases, and 10 bases stayed unmatched. The germline gives CDR1 KGHSH, CDR2 LQKENI. CDR3 amino acids: CASSPDREIKIDTQYF. CDR3 nucleotide sequence: TGTGCCAGCTCACCGGACAGGGAGATTAAGATAGATACGCAGTATTTT.

V is TRBV5-1 and J is TRBJ2-2; no firm D call. The CDR3 extends over 13 amino acids. V was trimmed by 2 bases and J by 5 bases, leaving 7 bases between them. Germline V CDR1 and CDR2: SGHRS, YFSETQ. CDR3 in amino acids: CASSLLGTGELFF. The DNA of the CDR3 is TGCGCCAGCAGCTTATTGGGAACCGGGGAGCTGTTTTTT.

This chain links TRBV27 with TRBJ1-5; D perhaps matches TRBD1 (5 bases). CDR3 length: 16 residues. V was cut by 4 bases and J by 6 bases, with 19 bases left in between. Germline CDR1 MNHEY, CDR2 SMNVEV (reference sequence). The CDR3 here is CASSSVAGRVGQPQHF. CDR3 bases: TGTGCCAGCAGTTCCGTGGCAGGGCGGGTAGGTCAGCCCCAGCATTTT.

This clone showed up just a few times. V and J are TRBV9 and TRBJ1-1, with TRBD1 matching over 10 bases. The V gene's germline CDR1 is SGDLS and CDR2 YYNGEE. This CDR3 has 14 residues. J lost 2 bases, V lost 4 bases, and 2 bases had no gene match. The CDR3: CASSRQGANTEAFF. CDR3 in DNA: TGTGCCAGCAGCCGACAGGGGGCCAACACTGAAGCTTTCTTT.

The chain couples TRBV28 to TRBJ2-7; D is possibly TRBD2 (5 bases). The ends were cut back, 3 bases at V and 1 base at J, with 10 bases in the middle. The CDR3 totals 14 residues. From germline, CDR1 is MDHEN and CDR2 SYDVKM. The CDR3 spells CASSFRGKSYEQYF. The CDR3 DNA sequence: TGTGCCAGCAGTTTCCGAGGGAAATCCTACGAGCAGTACTTC. Full variable domain (missing parts from reference TRBV28 and TRBJ2-7): DVKVTQSSRYLVKRTGEKVFLECVQDMDHENMFWYRQDPGLGLRLIYFSYDVKMKEKGDIPEGYSVSREKKERFSLILESASTNQTSMYLCASSFRGKSYEQYFGPGTRLTVT.

Points on this clone: Other nucleotide sequences from this sample produce the same CDR3. V is TRBV5-4 and J is TRBJ2-3; D uncertain. The CDR3 loop spans 13 amino acids. V lost 2 bases and J lost 1, with 5 bases in between. The V gene's germline CDR1 is SGHNT and CDR2 YYREEE (reference sequence). CDR3 amino acids: CASSFQGTDTQYF. The CDR3 coding sequence is TGTGCCAGCAGCTTCCAGGGCACAGATACGCAGTATTTT.

This clone was recorded only once. This chain joins TRBV4-3 and TRBJ1-2; D not resolved. The CDR3 totals 14 residues. CDR1 is LGHNA, CDR2 YSLEER, per germline. V lost 0 bases to trimming and J lost 4 bases, with 9 bases between them. In DNA form, the CDR3 reads TGCGCCAGCAGCCAAGATAGCCGCCCCTATGGCTACACCTTC. Protein product: CASSQDSRPYGYTF.

J is TRBJ2-3 and V is TRBV20-1; D possibly corresponds to TRBD1 (6 bases). CDR1 is DFQATT and CDR2 is SNEGSKA in the germline V gene (reference sequence). The ends were cut back, 5 bases at V and 14 bases at J, with 8 bases in the middle. The CDR3 is 8 amino acids. CDR3 in amino acids: CSAQGGYF. The CDR3 bases are TGCAGTGCTCAAGGGGGGTATTTT.

This clone was seen only a few times. The chain uses TRBV20-1 and TRBJ2-7; 7 nucleotides line up with TRBD1. The germline V gene has CDR1 DFQATT and CDR2 SNEGSKA (reference sequence). Trimming removed 6 bases from V and 6 bases from J; junction bases left unmatched: 5. The CDR3 sequence is 11 residues long. Here the CDR3 reads CSAQTGFEQYF. Here the CDR3 DNA reads TGCAGTGCCCAGACAGGGTTCGAGCAGTACTTC.

The rearrangement links TRBV9 to TRBJ1-4; 9 bases are a match to TRBD1. Looked up from germline, CDR1 is SGDLS and CDR2 is YYNGEE. This CDR3 region has 14 residues. Trimming cost V 2 bases and J 4 bases; bases outside gene matches: 0. CDR3 nucleotide sequence: TGTGCCAGCAGCGTGACAGGGGGTAATGAAAAACTGTTTTTT. Protein: CASSVTGGNEKLFF.

J is TRBJ1-1 and V is TRBV7-9; D is undetermined. Trimming left V 1 base short and J 5 bases short, with 8 bases between. Germline CDR1 SEHNR, CDR2 FQNEAQ (reference sequence). CDR3 length equals 13 residues. In DNA, the CDR3 is TGTGCCAGCAGCTTAGGAGGAGGGACTGAAGCTTTCTTT. Translated, it gives CASSLGGGTEAFF.

This clone has a single count. V gene TRBV30 combines with J gene TRBJ2-3; 11 nucleotides align to TRBD2. Trimming at V came to 0 bases and at J to 0 bases, leaving 5 bases not matched to a gene. CDR3 length: 17 amino acids. The germline V gene encodes CDR1 GTSNPN and CDR2 SVGIG (reference sequence). The CDR3 is CAWSVSLAGGSTDTQYF. The CDR3, as DNA: TGTGCCTGGAGTGTAAGTCTAGCGGGGGGCAGCACAGATACGCAGTATTTT.

V is TRBV6-5 and J is TRBJ1-1; D call uncertain. The CDR3 runs to 13 residues. The germline CDR1 and CDR2 sequences are MNHEY and SVGAGI. Trimming stripped 6 bases from V and 1 base from J, with 9 bases between. The CDR3 reads CASRPVENTEAFF. CDR3 DNA sequence: TGTGCCAGCAGACCGGTCGAGAACACTGAAGCTTTCTTT.

The CDR3 DNA is TGTGCCAGCAGCCTCACAGGGTATGGCTACACCTTC. This translates into CASSLTGYGYTF. J is TRBJ1-2 and V is TRBV7-9; possible D gene TRBD1, 6 bases. The CDR3 has 12 amino acids. V was clipped by 5 bases and J by 5 bases, with 9 bases between them. Germline V lookup: CDR1 SEHNR, CDR2 FQNEAQ (reference sequence).

This chain connects TRBV11-2 to TRBJ2-5; tentatively, D is TRBD2 (5 bases). The germline CDR1 and CDR2 sequences are SGHAT and FQNNGV. CDR3 length: 13 amino acids. Deletions cut 0 bases from V and 11 bases from J, with 13 bases between. The CDR3 DNA is TGTGCCAGCAGCTTAGATGAGTCGTGGGAGCAGTACTTC. Translated: CASSLDESWEQYF.

This clone has just one count. The chain employs TRBV30 and TRBJ1-2; TRBD1 aligns across 8 bases. This CDR3 is built from 15 residues. CDR1 GTSNPN and CDR2 SVGIG come from the germline V gene (reference sequence). V lost 4 bases and J lost 1; bases outside the gene matches: 8. The CDR3 bases are TGTGCCTGGATCCTGAGGACAGGGCATAACTATGGCTACACCTTC. This gives the protein CAWILRTGHNYGYTF.

The rearrangement links TRBV5-1 to TRBJ2-1; 8 bases are shared with TRBD1. Germline V CDR1 and CDR2: SGHRS, YFSETQ. This CDR3 region has 14 residues. The V segment lost 0 bases and the J segment 8 bases; nucleotides outside the gene matches: 4. This chain's CDR3 is CASSLVAGGDEQFF. The CDR3 DNA reads TGCGCCAGCAGCTTGGTTGCAGGGGGCGATGAGCAGTTCTTC.

The CDR3 is CASSETSSGLTDTQYF. In DNA form, the CDR3 reads TGTGCCAGCAGTGAAACGTCTAGCGGCCTCACAGATACGCAGTATTTT. The chain recombines TRBV25-1 with TRBJ2-3, with 7 bases matching TRBD2. The germline gives CDR1 MGHDK, CDR2 SYGVNS. V lost 2 bases and J lost 2; bases outside the gene matches: 7. The length of the CDR3 is 16 residues. The full variable domain, its missing parts supplied by reference TRBV25-1 and TRBJ2-3, is EADIYQTPRYLVIGTGKKITLECSQTMGHDKMYWYQQDPGMELHLIHYSYGVNSTEKGDLSSESTVSRIRTEHFPLTLESARPSHTSQYLCASSETSSGLTDTQYFGPGTRLTVL.

As concerns this clone: Likely a read error: the CDR3 ends without its conserved phenylalanine or tryptophan. It is unclear where the CDR3 begins or ends on the DNA, so no DNA is shown, and the CDR3 is as TCRdb lists it. The chain carries TRBV11-2 and TRBJ2-3; TRBD2, the D gene given by the table, was not confirmed from the DNA. CDR1 and CDR2 from the germline V gene are SGHAT and FQNNGV. The CDR3 contains 13 residues when both ends are counted. The CDR3 loop reads CASSLEASGGPSI.

V and J are TRBV6-5 and TRBJ1-1, with 10 bases fitting TRBD1. Per germline, CDR1 MNHEY and CDR2 SVGAGI. The V gene end was trimmed by 5 bases and the J gene end by 3 bases; junction bases not matched to a gene: 3. The CDR3 is 14 residues long. Written as DNA, the CDR3 is TGTGCCAGCAGTGTAGACAGGGGGCACACTGAAGCTTTCTTT. This translates into CASSVDRGHTEAFF.

This clone was found a few times. CDR3 coding DNA: TGCAGCGTTGAGGCTCTGGATTCACCCCTCCACTTT. Translated: CSVEALDSPLHF. V is TRBV29-1 and J is TRBJ1-6; D call uncertain. Germline assignment: CDR1 SQVTM and CDR2 ANQGSEA. V was trimmed by 3 bases and J by 8 bases, leaving 8 bases between them. This CDR3 has 12 residues.

The chain couples TRBV5-1 to TRBJ2-5; 9 bases match TRBD2. V shed 4 bases and J 0 bases; nucleotides not matched to a gene: 1. The CDR3 extends over 14 amino acids. Germline loops: CDR1 SGHRS, CDR2 YFSETQ. The CDR3 reads CASSRTSDQETQYF. DNA for the CDR3: TGCGCCAGCAGCCGGACTAGCGACCAAGAGACCCAGTACTTC.